This entry lists 15 T cell receptor beta chains sequenced from one sample in a study of cytomegalovirus exposure and HLA in healthy donors. Amplification used 60 Vbeta primers and 13 Jbeta primers. Assay used: immunoSEQ multiplex PCR; TCRdb lists only in-frame clones, some missing. The table shows roughly 140,000 clones, with roughly 85% occurring only once. Material: PBMCs. These receptor sequences come from a male donor in good health and CMV-seronegative.

This chain links TRBV7-9 with TRBJ2-7; D is undetermined. Trimming took 5 bases from V and 2 from J, leaving 4 bases between them. The CDR3 is 11 residues long. Germline CDR1 reads SEHNR; CDR2 reads FQNEAQ (reference sequence). The CDR3 DNA is TGTGCCAGCAGCGGCCCCTACGAGCAGTACTTC. Translating it yields CASSGPYEQYF.

J is TRBJ2-7 and V is TRBV5-4; tentative D call: TRBD2 (6 bases). The CDR3 loop spans 15 amino acids. V lost 1 base and J lost 3, with 14 bases in between. The germline CDR1 and CDR2 sequences are SGHNT and YYREEE (reference sequence). CDR3 in amino acids: CASSLSGELGYEQYF. CDR3 coding DNA: TGTGCCAGCAGCTTGTCGGGGGAATTGGGCTACGAGCAGTACTTC.

This clone was counted only a few times. The rearrangement joins TRBV4-2 to TRBJ2-7; D possibly corresponds to TRBD1 (6 bases). Germline lookup yields CDR1 LGHNA and CDR2 YNFKEQ. V lost 1 base to trimming and J lost 2 bases, with 9 bases between them. This CDR3 contains 14 residues. The CDR3 DNA sequence: TGTGCCAGCAGCCAAGGACAGGATACCTACGAGCAGTACTTC. Encoded protein: CASSQGQDTYEQYF.

A single count supports this clone. The V and J genes are TRBV19 and TRBJ2-3, with D unclear. The germline V gene has CDR1 LNHDA and CDR2 SQIVND (reference sequence). This CDR3 contains 13 residues. With 1 base removed from V and 5 bases from J, the gap between germline ends came to 7 bases. The CDR3 sequence: CASSIGHKDTQYF. The CDR3 DNA is TGTGCCAGTAGTATAGGGCATAAAGATACGCAGTATTTT.

V usage is TRBV4-1 and J usage is TRBJ2-5, with 7 bases identical to TRBD2. The J call may be wrong; the DNA end is better matched by TRBJ2-7. The CDR3 totals 15 residues. Per the germline V gene, CDR1 is MGHRA and CDR2 is YSYEKL. This CDR3 reads CASSQDAGRAYEQYF. In nucleotides, the CDR3 is TGCGCCAGCAGCCAAGACGCGGGGAGGGCCTACGAGCAGTACTTC.

This sequence joins TRBV4-2 and TRBJ1-2, with TRBD1 matching over 7 bases. The CDR3 covers 14 residues. Trimming at V came to 3 bases and at J to 8 bases, leaving 9 bases not matched to a gene. Germline CDR1 LGHNA, CDR2 YNFKEQ. CDR3 sequence: CASSQEETGVGYTF. CDR3 bases: TGTGCCAGCAGCCAGGAGGAAACAGGGGTAGGCTACACCTTC.

V usage is TRBV5-8 and J usage is TRBJ2-2; a weak D match, TRBD2 (6 bases). V was clipped by 4 bases and J by 1 base, with 11 bases between them. Per the germline V gene, CDR1 is SGHTS and CDR2 is YDEGEE. The length of the CDR3 is 15 residues. In nucleotides, the CDR3 is TGTGCCAGCAGCACCCGGACTAAGAACACCGGGGAGCTGTTTTTT. Its protein product is CASSTRTKNTGELFF.

The V gene is TRBV27, the J gene TRBJ2-7; 11 nucleotides align to TRBD2. V lost 8 bases, J lost 7 bases, and 7 bases stayed unmatched. CDR1 and CDR2 from the germline V gene are MNHEY and SMNVEV (reference sequence). The CDR3 loop spans 13 amino acids. The CDR3 loop reads CASLLAGAREQYF. The CDR3 DNA reads TGTGCCAGCCTACTAGCGGGAGCTAGGGAGCAGTACTTC.

The rearrangement uses TRBV6-6 and TRBJ1-1; D uncertain. Germline-derived CDR1 and CDR2 are MNHNY and SVGAGI (reference sequence). V was shortened by 1 base and J by 1 base, with 10 bases between the two germline ends. The CDR3 length is 15 residues. CDR3 nucleotide sequence: TGTGCCAGCAGTTACTTGACATCTCAGAACACTGAAGCTTTCTTT. Translated: CASSYLTSQNTEAFF.

The chain combines TRBV15 with TRBJ2-1; D perhaps matches TRBD2 (6 bases). Deletions cut 1 base from V and 4 bases from J, with 11 bases between. The CDR3 has 15 amino acids. CDR1 is LNHNV, CDR2 YYDKDF, per germline (reference sequence). The CDR3 DNA follows: TGTGCCACCAGCAGAGTAGGAGGGCAGTACAATGAGCAGTTCTTC. Translation gives CATSRVGGQYNEQFF.

The chain is built from TRBV19 and TRBJ2-4; D not certain. V gave up 4 bases and J gave up 1 base, with 17 bases separating them. This CDR3 is 17 amino acids long. CDR1 LNHDA and CDR2 SQIVND come from the germline V gene (reference sequence). CDR3 in amino acids: CASSTLSGSFAKNIQYF. CDR3 bases: TGTGCCAGTAGTACCCTTTCGGGTAGCTTCGCCAAAAACATTCAGTACTTC.

The V call is TRBV28, the J call TRBJ2-3, with 9 nucleotides matching TRBD1. Germline V gene lookup returns CDR1 MDHEN and CDR2 SYDVKM. V gave up 6 bases and J gave up 2 bases; unmatched junction bases: 9. The CDR3 extends over 16 amino acids. Here the CDR3 DNA reads TGTGCCAGCAGCTTGGGAGACAGGGGGTTCACAGATACGCAGTATTTT. Encoded protein: CASSLGDRGFTDTQYF.

The rearrangement uses TRBV18 and TRBJ2-5, with 13 bases that match TRBD2. J was trimmed by 1 base and V by 3 bases; bases with no gene match: 2. The CDR3 loop spans 16 amino acids. Germline CDR1 is KGHSH and CDR2 is LQKENI. This chain's CDR3 is CASSPRTSGGQETQYF. In DNA, the CDR3 is TGTGCCAGCTCACCCCGGACTAGCGGGGGCCAAGAGACCCAGTACTTC.

The chain couples TRBV28 to TRBJ1-1, with 7 bases fitting TRBD1. This CDR3 has 16 amino acids. With V trimmed by 7 bases and J by 1 base, 12 bases remained unmatched. Germline-derived CDR1 and CDR2 are MDHEN and SYDVKM. CDR3 coding DNA: TGTGCCAGCACCGCGACAGGGATAGTTGAGAACACTGAAGCTTTCTTT. This translates into CASTATGIVENTEAFF.

The chain employs TRBV11-3 and TRBJ1-1; 8 nucleotides agree with TRBD1. From germline, CDR1 is SGHNT and CDR2 YENEEA. The CDR3 totals 15 residues. The ends lost 5 bases at V and 1 base at J; junction bases unmatched: 6. The CDR3 region is CASSQGTGENTEAFF. For the CDR3, the DNA is TGTGCCAGCAGCCAGGGGACAGGAGAGAACACTGAAGCTTTCTTT.